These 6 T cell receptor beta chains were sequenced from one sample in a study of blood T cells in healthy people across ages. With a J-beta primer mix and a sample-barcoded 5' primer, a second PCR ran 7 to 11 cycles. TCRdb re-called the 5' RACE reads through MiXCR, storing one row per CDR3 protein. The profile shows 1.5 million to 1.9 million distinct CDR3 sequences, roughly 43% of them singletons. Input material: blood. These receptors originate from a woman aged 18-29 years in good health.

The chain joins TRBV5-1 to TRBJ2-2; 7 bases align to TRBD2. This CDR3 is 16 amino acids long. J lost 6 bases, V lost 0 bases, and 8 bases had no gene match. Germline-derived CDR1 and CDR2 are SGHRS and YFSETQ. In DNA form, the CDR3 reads TGCGCCAGCAGCTTGGTTGCGGGAGTGAGTCCCGGGGAGCTGTTTTTT. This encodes CASSLVAGVSPGELFF. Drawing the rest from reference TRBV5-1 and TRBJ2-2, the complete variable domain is KAGVTQTPRYLIKTRGQQVTLSCSPISGHRSVSWYQQTPGQGLQFLFEYFSETQRNKGNFPGRFSGRQFSNSRSEMNVSTLELGDSALYLCASSLVAGVSPGELFFGEGSRLTVL.

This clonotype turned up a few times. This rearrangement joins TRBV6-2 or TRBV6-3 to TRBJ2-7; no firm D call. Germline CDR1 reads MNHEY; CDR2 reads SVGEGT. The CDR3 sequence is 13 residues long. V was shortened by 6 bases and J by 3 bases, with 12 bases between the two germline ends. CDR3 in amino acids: CASRLTVIYEQYF. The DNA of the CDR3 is TGTGCCAGCAGACTTACGGTTATCTACGAGCAGTACTTC.

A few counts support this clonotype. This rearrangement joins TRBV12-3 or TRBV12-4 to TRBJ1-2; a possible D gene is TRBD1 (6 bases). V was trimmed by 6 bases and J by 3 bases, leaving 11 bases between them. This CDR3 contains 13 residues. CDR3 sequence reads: CASRYRVDYGYTF. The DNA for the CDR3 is TGTGCCAGCAGATACAGGGTGGACTATGGCTACACCTTC.

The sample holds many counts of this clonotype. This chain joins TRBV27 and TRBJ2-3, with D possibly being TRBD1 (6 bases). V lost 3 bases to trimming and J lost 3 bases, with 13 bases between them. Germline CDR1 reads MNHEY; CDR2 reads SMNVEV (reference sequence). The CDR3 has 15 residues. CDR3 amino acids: CASSLRQGLTDTQYF. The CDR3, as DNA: TGTGCCAGCAGTTTGCGCCAGGGGCTGACAGATACGCAGTATTTT.

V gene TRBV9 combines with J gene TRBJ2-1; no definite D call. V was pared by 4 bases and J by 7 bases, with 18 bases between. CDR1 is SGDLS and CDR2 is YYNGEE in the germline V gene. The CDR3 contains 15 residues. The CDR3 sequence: CASSLTYPLENEQFF. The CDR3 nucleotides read TGTGCCAGCAGCTTGACCTACCCGCTGGAAAATGAGCAGTTCTTC.

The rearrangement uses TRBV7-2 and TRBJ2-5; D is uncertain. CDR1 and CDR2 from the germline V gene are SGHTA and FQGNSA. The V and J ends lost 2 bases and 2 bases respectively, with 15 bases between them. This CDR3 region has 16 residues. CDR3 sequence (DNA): TGTGCCAGCAGCTTAAACGTTGGAATACGTCAAGAGACCCAGTACTTC. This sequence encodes CASSLNVGIRQETQYF.